This T cell receptor (beta chain) was documented in a study of shared clonotypes between healthy human individuals. Study-level results: A small donor pool kept down the genetic and exposure-history diversity that was represented.

Points on this clone: The antigen remains unidentified.

From germline, CDR1 is SNHLY and CDR2 FYNNEI. The V end was cut by 6 bases, the J end by 1 base, with 8 bases between. The CDR3 has 13 amino acids. Assay: immunoSEQ multiplex PCR; the TCRdb copy retains only in-frame clones and omits some. This table has about half a million clones, roughly 78% appearing once. V usage is TRBV2 and J usage is TRBJ2-3; D unresolved. The sequenced material came from PBMCs. The receptor was derived from a woman between 40 and 50 years old in good health. Some clones in this sample may be carry-over from other donors' samples. The CDR3 protein is CASRIEGTDTQYF. CDR3 coding DNA: TGTGCCAGCAGAATAGAGGGCACAGATACGCAGTATTTT.